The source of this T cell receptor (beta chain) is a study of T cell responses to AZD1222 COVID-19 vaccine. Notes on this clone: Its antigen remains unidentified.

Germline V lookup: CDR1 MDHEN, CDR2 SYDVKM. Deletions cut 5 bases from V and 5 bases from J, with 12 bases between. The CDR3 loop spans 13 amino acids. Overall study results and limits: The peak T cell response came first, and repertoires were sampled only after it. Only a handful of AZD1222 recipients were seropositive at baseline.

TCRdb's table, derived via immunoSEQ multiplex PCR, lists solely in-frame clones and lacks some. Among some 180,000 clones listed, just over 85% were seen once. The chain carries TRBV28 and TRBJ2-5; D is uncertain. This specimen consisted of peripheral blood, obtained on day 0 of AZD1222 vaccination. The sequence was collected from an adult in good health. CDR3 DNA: TGTGCCAGCAGTACCCGGTGGAAGGAGACCCAGTACTTC. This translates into CASSTRWKETQYF.